Below, one T cell receptor beta chain is given with its context. Its antigen specificity is not known. Base-call qualities are not available, and no considerably larger clone is one nucleotide away. Libraries were prepared through UMI-ligation and nested PCR. An equimolar mix of two oligonucleotides covering both TRBC1 and TRBC2 was used as the beta constant-region primer. The ligated cDNA went through four rounds of PCR with nested alpha and beta constant-region primers together with the SP2 primer. A single-stranded oligonucleotide bearing the SP2 primer plus a 12-nucleotide UMI was ligated onto the 3' end of the cDNA by T4 RNA ligase 1. Incubation of the ligation reaction was carried out at 16 degrees C for roughly 19-25 hours. PCR2 was usually performed as a SYBR Green qPCR and halted at a preset threshold so that over-amplification would not occur. Every purification after the first one was done using Agencourt AMPure XP magnetic beads. Library quantification was done by Qubit, followed by a TapeStation check on which the main peak was expected at around 650 bp. Sequencing of the pooled libraries was done on an Illumina MiSeq using v2 2x251 paired-end kits, which typically yielded roughly 0.95-2.3 million reads per sample. Each sample library was pooled at about 4.4 nM, and roughly 4.5-7% PhiX was included to improve cluster recognition. The original methods were these. FASTQ reads processed by Demultiplexor were assigned V and J genes by Decombinator through tag matching that tolerated a single base-pair mismatch. Collapsinator relied on UMIs to fix sequencing errors as well as frequency errors caused by PCR heterogeneity. CDR3Translator translated TCRs and extracted CDR3s from the conserved cysteine to the FGXG phenylalanine, flagging non-productive sequences. Gini, Shannon entropy and inverse Simpson indices were computed after subsampling the repertoires to the same number of UMI-defined TCRs. Within the linear range, a power law was fitted by maximum likelihood to the distributions of clonotype abundance. For one naive CD8 sample, the pipeline and MIGEC produced similar UMI counts, unique TCR numbers and clonal distributions. In one analysis, naive TCRs also found in any memory subset of the same donor were removed from the naive repertoire. Repertoires were searched for about 7,300 CMV-associated CDR3 sequences compiled from VDJdb and a published dataset. TCRdb handled the public reads itself, with Q25 trimming in fastp and clone calling in MiXCR, and kept productive beta chains. Every CDR3 protein is listed once, alongside the most common genes and DNA of its rows. What appears here as the V and J calls and clone size reflects TCRdb's work, not the paper's. The sample records about 99,000 distinct CDR3 sequences, around 15% of which are singletons. The ten largest clonotypes hold 2.5% to 3.5% of the sample.

Per the germline V gene, MDHEN is the CDR1 and SYDVKM is the CDR2. Measured from the cysteine to the phenylalanine, the CDR3 is 15 residues long. CDR3 DNA only is kept here, 45 bases in frame from base 1. After removal of 6 bases from V and 3 bases from J, the junction retains 5 bases not matched to a gene. This sample was taken from a study of naive and memory T cell subsets (dated by TCRdb to the late 2010s). Notes on the research overall: An open-source, UMI-based TCR alpha and beta sequencing pipeline was applied to sorted naive and memory peripheral blood T cell subsets. The functional CMV T cell responses agreed completely with IgG serology results. RNA was DNase-treated and reverse transcribed with TCR constant-region primers, mostly using SuperScript III.

Study-wide conclusions, independent of this receptor: A few larger clonotypes were present in naive repertoires, particularly the CD8 repertoires, and these clonotypes were possibly memory cells re-expressing CD45RA. Once error correction was done, more than 85% of naive TCR sequences showed up just once, which made the naive abundance distributions much steeper than those of the memory subsets. RNA-based TCR counts may be affected by expression changes linked to T cell activation and differentiation. In both CD4 and CD8 cells, the Gini index increased while Shannon and inverse Simpson diversity decreased from naive through CM, EM and EMRA. The repertoire findings for the naive and memory subsets could not be validated against a ground truth, as none was available. A power law was followed by TCR abundance, with an exponent that differed between naive and memory subsets but was consistent across the three individuals. Clonotypes were defined as single alpha or beta chain sequences, not paired alpha/beta receptors.

Separate amplification of TCR alpha and beta chain libraries was performed from the second PCR step onward. To determine each donor's CMV status, fresh PBMCs were stimulated overnight with CMV viral lysate, and IFNgamma production from CD4+ T cells was then assessed. CD4 T cells were positively selected with Miltenyi beads, followed by positive selection of CD8 T cells from the CD4-negative fraction. Cells stained for CD3, CD4, CD8, CD45RA, CD27 and a live/dead dye were sorted on a BD Aria II into four subsets by CD45RA and CD27. A few healthy volunteers provided blood, and the blood of each volunteer was split into CD4 and CD8 T cells and then into four differentiation subsets. Around 130 ml of peripheral blood was collected from each donor, and PBMC were isolated from the blood using Ficoll-Paque PLUS density-gradient centrifugation. The sorted cells were lysed in RLT buffer, after which RNA was extracted using a Qiagen RNeasy kit and kept at -80 degrees C.

This TCR came from a human donor in good health. The rearrangement joined TRBV28 to TRBJ2-1; TRBD2 matches 10 bases in the middle. The material sequenced was naive CD8+ T cells from blood. Sample cell subset or site, as interpreted from the label and publication: naive T cells, CD45RA high CD27+. The CDR3 region: CASRVAGGYYNEQFF. The bases are TGTGCCAGCAGGGTAGCGGGGGGCTACTACAATGAGCAGTTCTTC.